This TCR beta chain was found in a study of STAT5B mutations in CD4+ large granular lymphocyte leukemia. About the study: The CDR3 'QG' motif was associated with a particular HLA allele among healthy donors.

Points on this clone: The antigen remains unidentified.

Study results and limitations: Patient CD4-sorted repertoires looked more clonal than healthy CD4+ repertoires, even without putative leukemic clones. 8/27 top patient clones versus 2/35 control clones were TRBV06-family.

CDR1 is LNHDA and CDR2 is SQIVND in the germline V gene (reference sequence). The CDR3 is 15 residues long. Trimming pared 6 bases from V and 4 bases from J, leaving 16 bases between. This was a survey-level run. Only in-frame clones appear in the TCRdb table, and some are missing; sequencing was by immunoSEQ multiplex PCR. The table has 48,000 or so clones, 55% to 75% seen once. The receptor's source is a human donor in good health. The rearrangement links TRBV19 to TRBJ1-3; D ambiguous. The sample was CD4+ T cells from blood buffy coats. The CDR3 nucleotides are TGTGCCAGTAGAACCGGCCTCTACTCCGGAAACACCATATATTTT. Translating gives CASRTGLYSGNTIYF. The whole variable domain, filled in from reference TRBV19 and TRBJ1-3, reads DGGITQSPKYLFRKEGQNVTLSCEQNLNHDAMYWYRQDPGQGLRLIYYSQIVNDFQKGDIAEGYSVSREKKESFPLTVTSAQKNPTAFYLCASRTGLYSGNTIYFGEGSWLTVV.